The clone carrying this TCR beta chain has just one count. Its antigen remains unidentified. This record belongs to a study of cytomegalovirus exposure and HLA in healthy donors. Study outcomes and limitations: The only immune exposure information that was available was CMV serostatus.

V lost 6 bases, J lost 0 bases, and 2 bases stayed unmatched. The CDR3 length is 14 residues. Germline CDR1 reads SNHLY; CDR2 reads FYNNEI. Use of 60 Vbeta and 13 Jbeta primers characterized the PCR. Only in-frame clones appear in the TCRdb table, and some are missing; sequencing was by immunoSEQ multiplex PCR. The sample carries roughly 170,000 clones, 70% to 85% recorded once. The chain links TRBV2 to TRBJ1-5; TRBD1 aligns across 7 bases. Sequences were obtained from PBMCs. The clonotype comes from a man in his late teens or twenties in good health and CMV-seronegative. The CDR3 protein is CASRNRGSNQPQHF. The CDR3 DNA reads TGTGCCAGCAGGAACAGGGGTAGCAATCAGCCCCAGCATTTT. The full variable domain, completed using reference TRBV2 and TRBJ1-5, is EPEVTQTPSHQVTQMGQEVILRCVPISNHLYFYWYRQILGQKVEFLVSFYNNEISEKSEIFDDQFSVERPDGSNFTLKIRSTKLEDSAMYFCASRNRGSNQPQHFGDGTRLSIL.